Below are 15 T cell receptor beta chains sequenced from a single sample in a study of shared clonotypes between healthy human individuals. Repertoires were generated with immunoSEQ multiplex PCR, while TCRdb's copy carries only in-frame clones and drops some. The repertoire holds roughly 1.4 million clones, with approximately 98.5% as singletons. Sequenced: naive CD4+ T cells sorted from blood. The subset here: CD45RA+ positively selected. Receptors originate from a man in his thirties or forties in good health.

The V and J genes are TRBV10-3 and TRBJ1-2, with a tentative D call TRBD1 (5 bases). Looked up from germline, CDR1 is ENHRY and CDR2 is SYGVKD. Trimming pared 6 bases from V and 3 bases from J, leaving 11 bases between. The CDR3 length is 13 residues. The CDR3 bases are TGTGCCATCAGAGGGGTGGAGGACTATGGCTACACCTTC. This sequence encodes CAIRGVEDYGYTF.

This rearrangement joins TRBV5-1 to TRBJ2-5; TRBD2 might be the D (6 bases). Trimming stripped 5 bases from V and 3 bases from J, with 17 bases between. CDR1 and CDR2 from the germline V gene are SGHRS and YFSETQ. This CDR3 contains 15 residues. The CDR3 DNA follows: TGCGCCAGCAGTTTGATCGGGACTTCCGAAGAGACCCAGTACTTC. It yields the protein CASSLIGTSEETQYF.

This CDR3 reads CASSAGQGVIKDRYEQYF. In DNA, the CDR3 is TGTGCCAGCAGCGCTGGACAGGGAGTAATTAAGGATCGCTACGAGCAGTACTTC. The chain links TRBV5-4 to TRBJ2-7; 8 positions match TRBD1. Germline V gene sequence: CDR1 SGHNT, CDR2 YYREEE (reference sequence). The V gene end was trimmed by 4 bases and the J gene end by 3 bases; junction bases not matched to a gene: 18. The CDR3 is 18 residues long.

The chain has TRBV11-2 and TRBJ2-1; no clear D gene. The CDR3 runs to 12 residues. Germline V gene lookup returns CDR1 SGHAT and CDR2 FQNNGV. V was pared by 3 bases and J by 4 bases, with 4 bases between. The CDR3 loop is CASSFAYNEQFF. The CDR3 DNA reads TGTGCCAGCAGCTTCGCGTACAATGAGCAGTTCTTC.

This chain links TRBV19 with TRBJ2-5, with TRBD2 identical over 14 bases. V trimming: 4 bases; J trimming: 4 bases; junction bases outside the gene matches: 2. The germline gives CDR1 LNHDA, CDR2 SQIVND (reference sequence). The CDR3 is 15 residues long. This chain's CDR3 is CASSKGLAGVETQYF. In nucleotides, the CDR3 is TGTGCCAGTAGTAAGGGACTAGCGGGAGTAGAGACCCAGTACTTC.

The chain uses TRBV27 and TRBJ1-3; D ambiguous. Trimming pared 3 bases from V and 0 bases from J, leaving 9 bases between. The germline V gene encodes CDR1 MNHEY and CDR2 SMNVEV (reference sequence). This CDR3 has 15 residues. CDR3 sequence reads: CASSLSVSSGNTIYF. Written as DNA, the CDR3 is TGTGCCAGCAGTTTGTCCGTTAGCTCTGGAAACACCATATATTTT.

The chain carries TRBV7-2 and TRBJ1-5, with unresolved D. In germline, CDR1 is SGHTA, CDR2 FQGNSA. Between the trimmed V and J ends, which lost 1 base and 0 bases, there was a span of 7 bases. This CDR3 comprises 15 residues. DNA for the CDR3: TGTGCCAGCAGCTTAGGAGAGTATAGCAATCAGCCCCAGCATTTT. Its translation is CASSLGEYSNQPQHF.

The chain carries TRBV9 and TRBJ1-1; unclear D gene. This CDR3 has 14 residues. The germline V gene encodes CDR1 SGDLS and CDR2 YYNGEE. V was pared by 2 bases and J by 5 bases, with 13 bases between. The CDR3 spells CASSVGSQRTEAFF. CDR3 coding DNA: TGTGCCAGCAGCGTCGGATCTCAGAGAACTGAAGCTTTCTTT.

V and J are TRBV9 and TRBJ2-2, with 7 bases matching TRBD2. The V gene's germline CDR1 is SGDLS and CDR2 YYNGEE. V lost 1 base, J lost 0 bases, and 3 bases stayed unmatched. This CDR3 region has 16 residues. CDR3 sequence reads: CASSVTSVTNTGELFF. CDR3 DNA sequence: TGTGCCAGCAGCGTAACTAGCGTAACGAACACCGGGGAGCTGTTTTTT.

The chain links TRBV7-8 to TRBJ1-1, with 9 positions matching TRBD1. Trimming cost V 2 bases and J 3 bases; bases outside gene matches: 10. CDR1 is SGHVS, CDR2 FQNEAQ, per germline. This CDR3 is built from 17 residues. The CDR3, as DNA: TGTGCCAGCAGCTTACTACGGCTTTGGGACAGGGACACTGAAGCTTTCTTT. This codes for CASSLLRLWDRDTEAFF.

This chain links TRBV5-6 with TRBJ1-1; D not certain. V was cut by 1 base and J by 0 bases, with 7 bases left in between. This CDR3 has 14 amino acids. The germline CDR1 and CDR2 sequences are SGHDT and YYEEEE. CDR3 DNA: TGTGCCAGCAGCTTGACAGCTCTGAACACTGAAGCTTTCTTT. It is translated as CASSLTALNTEAFF.

Concerning this clone itself: The same CDR3 is also encoded by other DNA sequences in this sample. The rearrangement uses TRBV18 and TRBJ2-2; no firm D call. The CDR3 covers 12 residues. With 3 bases removed from V and 5 bases from J, the gap between germline ends came to 4 bases. Germline V gene sequence: CDR1 KGHSH, CDR2 LQKENI. The CDR3 reads CASSPRTGELFF. Written as DNA, the CDR3 is TGTGCCAGCTCACCGCGGACCGGGGAGCTGTTTTTT.

The chain carries TRBV9 and TRBJ2-5; 9 positions agree with TRBD2. The J segment lost 4 bases and the V segment lost 6 bases, leaving 4 bases of the junction unmatched. This CDR3 region has 13 residues. Germline CDR1 and CDR2: SGDLS and YYNGEE. The CDR3 DNA reads as TGTGCCAGCACCTATAGCGGGAGAGAGACCCAGTACTTC. This sequence encodes CASTYSGRETQYF. Based on the CDR3 plus reference TRBV9 and TRBJ2-5, the full variable domain is DSGVTQTPKHLITATGQRVTLRCSPRSGDLSVYWYQQSLDQGLQFLIQYYNGEERAKGNILERFSAQQFPDLHSELNLSSLELGDSALYFCASTYSGRETQYFGPGTRLLVL.

This sequence joins TRBV29-1 and TRBJ1-2; D not resolved. V was pared by 3 bases and J by 1 base, with 12 bases between. Germline CDR1 reads SQVTM; CDR2 reads ANQGSEA. The CDR3 runs to 14 residues. In DNA form, the CDR3 reads TGCAGCGTTGAGGATAGGTGGAATAACTATGGCTACACCTTC. Amino acids: CSVEDRWNNYGYTF.

The chain links TRBV6-6 to TRBJ2-7; 7 bases fit TRBD1. Germline values: CDR1 MNHNY, CDR2 SVGAGI (reference sequence). Trimming removed 7 bases from V and 4 bases from J; junction bases left unmatched: 10. The length of the CDR3 is 14 residues. DNA for the CDR3: TGTGCCAGCAACAGGGGATCTCCTACGTACGAGCAGTACTTC. This encodes CASNRGSPTYEQYF.